This paragraph reports one T cell receptor (beta chain). Participants classified as exposed had met a COVID-19 case within 2 weeks before study entry. This record comes from a study of blood T cell repertoires in COVID-19. Sequencing was performed with immunoSEQ multiplex PCR; in TCRdb, only in-frame clones are kept and a portion is missing. This table holds 250,000 or so clones, under 95% found once. The sequence was collected from a man in his forties who had been exposed to COVID-19. Sequenced input: PBMCs or T cells enriched from blood (not recorded which).

CDR3 DNA: TGTGCCAGCAGCCTCAACAGGGGACAGGGTCATGGCTACACCTTC. Protein: CASSLNRGQGHGYTF. The J gene is TRBJ1-2, the V gene TRBV3-1 (or the pseudogene TRBV3-2), with 9 bases lining up with TRBD1. This CDR3 comprises 15 residues. The germline V gene has CDR1 LGHDT and CDR2 YNNKEL (reference sequence). Trimming cost V 4 bases and J 6 bases; bases outside gene matches: 9.